The next 23 T cell receptor beta chains were all read from a single sample in a study of T cells after yellow fever vaccination. MiXCR, applied by TCRdb to the 5' RACE reads, yields one record per CDR3 protein. Altogether around 400,000 distinct CDR3 sequences are present, around 10% being singletons, with the ten largest covering more than 15%. Sequenced material: PBMCs, taken on the day of the first yellow fever vaccination. These receptors originate from a young man who received the YFV17D yellow fever vaccine.

The chain employs TRBV9 and TRBJ2-1; 10 bases fit TRBD2. The germline gives CDR1 SGDLS, CDR2 YYNGEE. The CDR3 loop spans 16 amino acids. Trimming at V came to 1 base and at J to 9 bases, leaving 10 bases not matched to a gene. The CDR3 DNA sequence: TGTGCCAGCAGCGTACGAAAGCGGGGGGGCCTAGGTGAGCAGTTCTTC. Its protein product is CASSVRKRGGLGEQFF.

The chain joins TRBV12-3 or TRBV12-4 to TRBJ2-1; D remains ambiguous. V was pared by 1 base and J by 8 bases, with 6 bases between. The CDR3 is 12 residues long. As DNA, the CDR3 is TGTGCCAGCAGTTTAGAATTCTATGAGCAGTTCTTC. Protein sequence: CASSLEFYEQFF.

This chain uses TRBV4-3 with TRBJ1-2, with D possibly TRBD1 on 6 matching bases. Germline CDR1 reads LGHNA; CDR2 reads YSLEER. Trimming took off 0 bases at V and 1 base at J, with 12 bases between the two ends. The CDR3 has 16 amino acids. CDR3 amino acids: CASSQELGGGNYGYTF. The CDR3 region has the DNA TGCGCCAGCAGCCAAGAGCTGGGAGGGGGTAACTATGGCTACACCTTC.

The V gene is TRBV12-3 or TRBV12-4, the J gene TRBJ1-3; D may be TRBD1 (6 bases). V was clipped by 3 bases and J by 7 bases, with 19 bases between them. The CDR3 has 16 amino acids. The CDR3 DNA reads TGTGCCAGCAGTTTTAGAGGGGGGTCGGTCACGAACACCATATATTTT. This codes for CASSFRGGSVTNTIYF.

This clonotype was recorded a few times. This sequence joins TRBV5-5 and TRBJ2-7; unclear D gene. The V and J ends lost 1 base and 7 bases respectively, with 18 bases between them. Germline CDR1 is SGHKS and CDR2 is YYEKEE (reference sequence). The CDR3 has 15 amino acids. This CDR3 reads CASSLNVGLAWEQYF. CDR3 nucleotides: TGTGCCAGCAGCTTGAACGTGGGTCTGGCGTGGGAGCAGTACTTC.

J is TRBJ2-2 and V is TRBV7-9; D is unresolved. The CDR3 covers 14 residues. Trimming pared 8 bases from V and 6 bases from J, leaving 16 bases between. CDR1 and CDR2 from the germline V gene are SEHNR and FQNEAQ (reference sequence). The CDR3 DNA is TGTGCCAGCCCCGGAACGAGCGAACCCGGGGAGCTGTTTTTT. It encodes CASPGTSEPGELFF.

This rearrangement joins TRBV4-3 to TRBJ2-3; 9 bases match TRBD1. The CDR3 has 16 residues. Germline-derived CDR1 and CDR2 are LGHNA and YSLEER. J gave up 4 bases and V 0 bases, and 5 bases lay outside the gene matches. The CDR3 DNA is TGCGCCAGCAGCCAAGAACAGGGGGCGTGGGCAGATACGCAGTATTTT. Translation gives CASSQEQGAWADTQYF.

V is TRBV27 and J is TRBJ2-3; TRBD2 matches at 9 bases. The junction had 10 bases not matched to a gene; V was cut back by 1 base and J by 8 bases. Germline V gene data show CDR1 as MNHEY and CDR2 as SMNVEV (reference sequence). This CDR3 spans 16 amino acids. The CDR3 sequence is CASSLFGGGVSGTQYF. The DNA for the CDR3 is TGTGCCAGCAGTTTATTTGGCGGGGGGGTATCAGGTACGCAGTATTTT.

V is TRBV7-2 and J is TRBJ2-5; D remains unclear. The V end lost 4 bases, the J end lost 5 bases, and 14 bases lay between the germline ends. This CDR3 region has 14 residues. CDR1 and CDR2 (germline): SGHTA, FQGNSA. Here the CDR3 reads CASSSTLVRETQYF. The CDR3 DNA sequence: TGTGCCAGCAGCTCCACCCTGGTTCGGGAGACCCAGTACTTC.

This clonotype was counted at least ten times. This rearrangement joins TRBV5-6 to TRBJ1-6; 7 bases line up with TRBD1. CDR3 size: 15 residues. From germline, CDR1 is SGHDT and CDR2 YYEEEE. Trimming removed 3 bases from V and 10 bases from J; junction bases left unmatched: 10. The CDR3: CASSSAPGQTSPLHF. The DNA for the CDR3 is TGTGCCAGCAGCTCAGCCCCGGGACAGACCTCACCCCTCCACTTT.

This clonotype has at least ten counts. The chain employs TRBV29-1 and TRBJ1-1, with TRBD1 as a possible D gene (5 bases). V shed 0 bases and J shed 5 bases, with 13 bases lying between them. The CDR3 extends over 14 amino acids. Germline lookup yields CDR1 SQVTM and CDR2 ANQGSEA. This chain's CDR3 is CSVEDLGGGTEAFF. The DNA for the CDR3 is TGCAGCGTTGAAGATCTGGGGGGAGGGACTGAAGCTTTCTTT.

This clonotype was seen a few times. The V gene is TRBV28, the J gene TRBJ1-1, with 9 bases aligning to TRBD1. The germline V gene encodes CDR1 MDHEN and CDR2 SYDVKM. This CDR3 is built from 14 residues. Trimming cost V 3 bases and J 6 bases; bases outside gene matches: 5. The CDR3 reads CASSFSGQGSEAFF. The DNA of the CDR3 is TGTGCCAGCAGTTTCTCGGGACAGGGCTCTGAAGCTTTCTTT.

This clonotype was counted between two and nine times. Mismatch with germline at one junction end may stem from a read error. This chain uses TRBV7-7 with TRBJ2-2; perhaps TRBD1 as D (5 bases). Germline V CDR1 and CDR2: SSHAT, FNYEAQ (reference sequence). The CDR3 loop spans 14 amino acids. The DNA of the CDR3 is TGTGCTAGCAGTCCCGACAGATTCACCGGGGAGCTGTTTTTT. Translating gives CASSPDRFTGELFF.

Only a few counts were recorded for this clonotype. J is TRBJ1-2 and V is TRBV7-2; D call uncertain. V was pared by 7 bases and J by 4 bases, with 22 bases between. Germline CDR1 and CDR2: SGHTA and FQGNSA. The CDR3 length is 16 residues. Here the CDR3 DNA reads TGTGCCAGCACCCCACCGGGAACAGCCGGTAGCTATGGCTACACCTTC. This sequence encodes CASTPPGTAGSYGYTF.

This clonotype came up many times. V usage is TRBV24-1 and J usage is TRBJ2-2; D ambiguous. V was shortened by 3 bases and J by 7 bases, with 2 bases between the two germline ends. This CDR3 spans 11 amino acids. The germline CDR1 and CDR2 sequences are KGHDR and SFDVKD. CDR3 nucleotides: TGTGCCACCAGTGATAACGGGGAGCTGTTTTTT. Protein product: CATSDNGELFF.

This chain uses TRBV5-1 with TRBJ1-5; TRBD1 is a possible D gene (6 bases). CDR1 is SGHRS, CDR2 YFSETQ, per germline. The CDR3 is 14 amino acids. The V end was cut by 2 bases, the J end by 5 bases, with 11 bases between. The CDR3 bases are TGCGCCAGCAGCTTACAGGGAGGGGATCAGCCCCAGCATTTT. Its protein product is CASSLQGGDQPQHF.

This clonotype appeared once. The V and J genes are TRBV5-2 and TRBJ2-2; TRBD2 is the table's D call, not checked against the DNA. TRBV5-2 is annotated as a pseudogene. The CDR3 totals 17 residues. As DNA, the CDR3 is TGTGCCATGAGCCCCGGGACCCAGCGGGGGTTCACCGGGGAGCTGTTTTTT. This sequence encodes CAMSPGTQRGFTGELFF.

The chain recombines TRBV9 with TRBJ2-5; 13 bases align to TRBD2. This CDR3 has 19 amino acids. Germline V lookup: CDR1 SGDLS, CDR2 YYNGEE. V shed 3 bases and J 5 bases; nucleotides not matched to a gene: 16. CDR3 region: CASSGRKGLAGAGVETQYF. CDR3 coding DNA: TGTGCCAGCAGCGGGAGAAAAGGACTAGCGGGGGCGGGGGTGGAGACCCAGTACTTC.

This clonotype was observed a handful of times. The chain uses TRBV6-5 and TRBJ2-1; D is perhaps TRBD1 or TRBD2 (6 bases each). The CDR3 has 12 residues. Germline assignment: CDR1 MNHEY and CDR2 SVGAGI. Trimming stripped 3 bases from V and 13 bases from J, with 13 bases between. This CDR3 reads CASSYVGGAQFF. Written as DNA, the CDR3 is TGTGCCAGCAGTTATGTGGGGGGCGCCCAGTTCTTC.

The V call is TRBV9, the J call TRBJ2-1; 10 bases align to TRBD2. CDR1 is SGDLS, CDR2 YYNGEE, per germline. The J segment lost 5 bases and the V segment lost 4 bases, leaving 6 bases of the junction unmatched. The CDR3 is 15 residues long. Here the CDR3 reads CASSTLGLAHNEQFF. The CDR3 region has the DNA TGTGCCAGCAGCACCCTGGGACTAGCGCACAATGAGCAGTTCTTC.

This clonotype has a handful of counts. V usage is TRBV20-1 and J usage is TRBJ2-3; TRBD1 is a possible D gene (6 bases). This CDR3 contains 14 residues. V lost 3 bases, J lost 6 bases, and 16 bases lay in between. The V gene's germline CDR1 is DFQATT and CDR2 SNEGSKA (reference sequence). This CDR3 is CSASRQASGDTQYF. DNA of the CDR3: TGCAGTGCTAGTAGACAGGCCTCTGGGGATACGCAGTATTTT.

This clonotype showed up just a few times. This chain links TRBV4-1 with TRBJ2-1; 7 nucleotides match TRBD1. V shed 6 bases and J 7 bases; nucleotides not matched to a gene: 12. CDR3 length: 15 amino acids. Germline values: CDR1 MGHRA, CDR2 YSYEKL. DNA of the CDR3: TGCGCCAGCAGTCCCATGACAGGGACGGGAAATGAGCAGTTCTTC. Translated: CASSPMTGTGNEQFF.

This clonotype occurred a few times. The chain employs TRBV19 and TRBJ1-1; tentative D call: TRBD1 (5 bases). Trimming took off 9 bases at V and 1 base at J, with 15 bases between the two ends. CDR3 size: 14 residues. The germline CDR1 and CDR2 sequences are LNHDA and SQIVND (reference sequence). The CDR3 bases are TGTGCCAGCAAGACAGAGGGAGGGAACACTGAAGCTTTCTTT. Its protein is CASKTEGGNTEAFF. Full variable domain (missing parts from reference TRBV19 and TRBJ1-1): DGGITQSPKYLFRKEGQNVTLSCEQNLNHDAMYWYRQDPGQGLRLIYYSQIVNDFQKGDIAEGYSVSREKKESFPLTVTSAQKNPTAFYLCASKTEGGNTEAFFGQGTRLTVV.